These 8 T cell receptor beta chains share one sample of origin, sequenced in a study of blood T cell repertoires in COVID-19. TCRdb's table, derived via immunoSEQ multiplex PCR, lists solely in-frame clones and lacks some. Of over 60,000 clones detected, approximately 84% appear once; the ten largest clones hold about 11%. Sequencing used peripheral blood. The receptors were gathered from a human donor in a cohort sampled during active COVID-19.

J is TRBJ2-3 and V is TRBV7-2; TRBD2 agrees at 11 bases. CDR1 SGHTA and CDR2 FQGNSA come from the germline V gene. V was pared by 4 bases and J by 5 bases, with 8 bases of the junction left unmatched. The CDR3 has 16 amino acids. Here the CDR3 DNA reads TGTGCCAGCAGCTCACTATTAGCGGGGGGGCGAGATACGCAGTATTTT. As protein: CASSSLLAGGRDTQYF. Looking up the rest from reference TRBV7-2 and TRBJ2-3 gives the full variable domain: GAGVSQSPSNKVTEKGKDVELRCDPISGHTALYWYRQSLGQGLEFLIYFQGNSAPDKSGLPSDRFSAERTGGSVSTLTIQRTQQEDSAVYLCASSSLLAGGRDTQYFGPGTRLTVL.

Note on this clone: The sample has other DNA sequences that encode this CDR3 too. V usage is TRBV7-9 and J usage is TRBJ2-3; TRBD2 matches at 10 bases. This CDR3 spans 15 amino acids. Per the germline V gene, CDR1 is SEHNR and CDR2 is FQNEAQ (reference sequence). Trimming at V came to 3 bases and at J to 3 bases, leaving 3 bases not matched to a gene. The CDR3 loop is CASSLLAGATDTQYF. CDR3 nucleotides: TGTGCCAGCAGCTTGCTAGCGGGAGCAACAGATACGCAGTATTTT. Filled out from reference TRBV7-9 and TRBJ2-3, the complete variable domain reads DTGVSQNPRHKITKRGQNVTFRCDPISEHNRLYWYRQTLGQGPEFLTYFQNEAQLEKSRLLSDRFSAERPKGSFSTLEIQRTEQGDSAMYLCASSLLAGATDTQYFGPGTRLTVL.

This chain uses TRBV5-4 with TRBJ2-1; possible D gene TRBD2, 6 bases. The germline gives CDR1 SGHNT, CDR2 YYREEE (reference sequence). This CDR3 region has 14 residues. The V gene lost 3 bases and the J gene lost 7 bases, with 14 bases spanning the gap. CDR3: CASSSRDSPNEQFF. CDR3 sequence (DNA): TGTGCCAGCAGCTCCCGGGACTCACCGAATGAGCAGTTCTTC.

The V and J genes are TRBV2 and TRBJ2-1; weak D call: TRBD2 (5 bases). CDR1 SNHLY and CDR2 FYNNEI come from the germline V gene. The length of the CDR3 is 14 residues. V lost 6 bases and J lost 6, with 15 bases in between. The CDR3 region is CASRGTASGNEQFF. The CDR3 nucleotides are TGTGCCAGCAGGGGCACAGCGAGCGGCAATGAGCAGTTCTTC.

The V gene is TRBV15, the J gene TRBJ2-3, with TRBD2 matching over 9 bases. In germline, CDR1 is LNHNV, CDR2 YYDKDF (reference sequence). J was trimmed by 10 bases and V by 0 bases; bases with no gene match: 2. The CDR3 has 13 amino acids. The CDR3 here is CATSRDSGGAQYF. CDR3 nucleotide sequence: TGTGCCACCAGCAGAGATAGCGGGGGTGCGCAGTATTTT.

The J gene is TRBJ1-6, the V gene TRBV27, with 9 bases fitting TRBD1. The CDR3 sequence is 14 residues long. The trim removed 6 bases at V and 9 bases at J, leaving 6 bases unmatched. Germline CDR1 and CDR2: MNHEY and SMNVEV (reference sequence). This chain's CDR3 is CASSRTGGGSPLHF. For the CDR3, the DNA is TGTGCCAGCAGCCGAACAGGGGGCGGTTCACCCCTCCACTTT.

The V call is TRBV5-1, the J call TRBJ2-5; tentative D call: TRBD1 (6 bases). The CDR3 loop spans 15 amino acids. Germline V CDR1 and CDR2: SGHRS, YFSETQ. V shed 4 bases and J shed 2 bases, with 15 bases lying between them. The CDR3 bases are TGCGCCAGCAGCCTACAGGGAATGGGTCAAGAGACCCAGTACTTC. It specifies CASSLQGMGQETQYF.

The chain combines TRBV5-1 with TRBJ1-5; D perhaps matches TRBD1 (5 bases). The CDR3 has 13 amino acids. CDR1 is SGHRS, CDR2 YFSETQ, per germline. V lost 5 bases and J lost 5, with 11 bases in between. The CDR3 sequence: CASRPDTDQPQHF. CDR3 coding DNA: TGCGCCAGCAGACCGGACACTGATCAGCCCCAGCATTTT.